These T cell receptor beta chains were read from a single sample in a study of blood T cell repertoires in COVID-19. Sequencing was performed with immunoSEQ multiplex PCR; in TCRdb, only in-frame clones are kept and a portion is missing. The data hold fewer than 120,000 clones, with 70% to 80% observed a single time. The sequenced sample consisted of peripheral blood. Source of these receptors: a woman aged 60-70 years with acute or convalescent COVID-19. Each CDR3 is given with its conserved first and last residue. Each record gives: CDR3 protein, CDR3 DNA, D gene, J gene, V gene, clone size. The D gene is left open where the match is weak. Not all rows give a size; the values are once, few, many and, for expanded clones, a class.

CASSTSDGNTEAFF	TGTGCCAGCAGTACGAGCGACGGAAACACTGAAGCTTTCTTT	NA	TRBJ1-1	TRBV6-2/TRBV6-3	NA
CASSIPPGQGVEAFF	TGTGCCAGTAGTATTCCACCGGGACAGGGGGTTGAAGCTTTCTTT	TRBD1	TRBJ1-1	TRBV19	NA
CASSEGQYSNQPQHF	TGTGCCAGCAGTGAGGGGCAGTATAGCAATCAGCCCCAGCATTTT	NA	TRBJ1-5	TRBV6-1	few
CASSRGTYEQFF	TGTGCCAGCAGCCGCGGGACGTATGAGCAGTTCTTC	NA	TRBJ2-1	TRBV6-2/TRBV6-3	once
CASSYSGPDREKLFF	TGTGCCAGCAGTTACTCGGGACCCGACAGGGAAAAACTGTTTTTT	NA	TRBJ1-4	TRBV6-5	NA
CASRSTGGTEAFF	TGTGCCAGCAGGTCGACAGGGGGGACTGAAGCTTTCTTT	NA	TRBJ1-1	TRBV21-1	NA
CASSRPPDSYGYTF	TGTGCCAGCAGCCGACCACCTGACAGCTATGGCTACACCTTC	NA	TRBJ1-2	TRBV28	NA
CASSRLDRGIEAFF	TGTGCCAGCAGCCGACTGGACAGGGGGATTGAAGCTTTCTTT	TRBD1	TRBJ1-1	TRBV14	once
CASSLGQGPGNTIYF	TGTGCCAGCAGCTTAGGACAGGGGCCGGGAAACACCATATATTTT	TRBD1	TRBJ1-3	TRBV7-9	NA
CASSLGQVDEKLFF	TGCGCCAGCAGCTTAGGACAGGTTGATGAAAAACTGTTTTTT	TRBD1	TRBJ1-4	TRBV5-1	few
CASSDPRTDIGNEQFF	TGTGCCAGCAGTGACCCCCGGACAGACATAGGCAATGAGCAGTTCTTC	NA	TRBJ2-1	TRBV2	NA
CASSLRGTAAQYF	TGCGCCAGCAGCTTAAGGGGAACCGCGGCCCAGTACTTC	NA	TRBJ2-5	TRBV5-1	NA
CASSDLETGGRYEQYF	TGCGCCAGCAGTGACTTAGAGACAGGGGGCCGGTACGAGCAGTACTTC	TRBD1	TRBJ2-7	TRBV10-2	NA
CASTGSRETQYF	TGTGCCAGCACCGGGAGTCGGGAGACCCAGTACTTC	NA	TRBJ2-5	TRBV6-5	NA
CASSEGTSNQPQHF	TGTGCCAGCAGCGAGGGAACTAGCAATCAGCCCCAGCATTTT	NA	TRBJ1-5	TRBV5-5	NA
CAISGTGGLENTEAFF	TGTGCCATCAGTGGAACAGGGGGTTTAGAGAACACTGAAGCTTTCTTT	TRBD1	TRBJ1-1	TRBV10-3	NA
CASSSLPGQGRGNTEAFF	TGTGCCAGCAGTTCCCTACCGGGACAGGGGAGGGGGAACACTGAAGCTTTCTTT	TRBD1	TRBJ1-1	TRBV2	NA
CASSQGQGGYTF	TGTGCCAGCAGCCAAGGACAGGGAGGCTACACCTTC	TRBD1	TRBJ1-2	TRBV4-2	NA
CASSFPGGAHYSNQPQHF	TGCGCCAGCAGCTTCCCTGGCGGAGCCCATTATAGCAATCAGCCCCAGCATTTT	NA	TRBJ1-5	TRBV5-1	few
CASRGDRNTGELFF	TGTGCCAGCAGGGGGGACAGGAACACCGGGGAGCTGTTTTTT	TRBD1	TRBJ2-2	TRBV27	NA
CASSQDPVRGGLETQYF	TGCGCCAGCAGCCAAGATCCGGTTAGGGGGGGCTTAGAGACCCAGTACTTC	NA	TRBJ2-5	TRBV4-3	NA
CASSLGDSNYGYTF	TGCGCCAGCAGCTTGGGGGACAGTAACTATGGCTACACCTTC	TRBD1	TRBJ1-2	TRBV5-1	NA
CASSLSGGYEQYF	TGTGCCAGCAGTTTAAGCGGAGGCTACGAGCAGTACTTC	NA	TRBJ2-7	TRBV5-4	NA
CASRSGTEYTEAFF	TGTGCCAGCCGATCCGGGACTGAGTACACTGAAGCTTTCTTT	NA	TRBJ1-1	TRBV6-5	NA
CASSLDRGNTEAFF	TGCGCCAGCAGCCTAGACAGGGGGAACACTGAAGCTTTCTTT	TRBD1	TRBJ1-1	TRBV5-1	NA
CASSLGSGQNSPLHF	TGTGCCAGTAGTCTCGGGTCGGGACAGAATTCACCCCTCCACTTT	TRBD1	TRBJ1-6	TRBV19	NA
CASSTQLYRGEKLFF	TGTGCCAGTAGTACCCAACTCTACAGGGGTGAAAAACTGTTTTTT	TRBD1	TRBJ1-4	TRBV19	NA
CSAQKGTGDGNTIYF	TGCAGCGCTCAGAAGGGGACAGGGGATGGAAACACCATATATTTT	TRBD1	TRBJ1-3	TRBV29-1	NA
CASSVKDSYGYTF	TGTGCCAGCAGTGTTAAGGACAGCTATGGCTACACCTTC	NA	TRBJ1-2	TRBV2	NA
CASSLIRQGQAGYTF	TGTGCCAGCAGTCTAATTAGACAGGGACAGGCGGGCTACACCTTC	TRBD1	TRBJ1-2	TRBV7-2	NA
CASSQDRLTAFSGYTF	TGTGCCAGCAGCCAAGATAGGTTGACAGCCTTCAGTGGCTACACCTTC	NA	TRBJ1-2	TRBV3-1/TRBV3-2	NA
CSASSQGNSPLHF	TGCAGTGCTAGTTCCCAGGGGAATTCACCCCTCCACTTT	NA	TRBJ1-6	TRBV20-1	few
CASSSRDRGLLRLSYEQYF	TGTGCCAGCAGTTCACGGGACAGGGGACTACTTCGCCTCTCCTACGAGCAGTACTTC	TRBD1	TRBJ2-7	TRBV3-1/TRBV3-2	NA
CASSESTPYGYTF	TGTGCCAGCAGTGAAAGCACTCCCTATGGCTACACCTTC	NA	TRBJ1-2	TRBV2	NA
CASSPDSLVYYGYTF	TGTGCCAGCAGCCCCGACAGTTTAGTTTACTATGGCTACACCTTC	NA	TRBJ1-2	TRBV5-4	few
CASSEAGLYGYTF	TGTGCCAGCAGTGAAGCCGGACTCTATGGCTACACCTTC	NA	TRBJ1-2	TRBV25-1	NA
CASSQVPGTGLAKNIQYF	TGCGCCAGCAGCCAAGTCCCAGGCACGGGGTTAGCCAAAAACATTCAGTACTTC	NA	TRBJ2-4	TRBV4-1	NA
CASSESERRGPDTQYF	TGTGCCAGCAGTGAATCGGAGCGGAGGGGACCAGATACGCAGTATTTT	NA	TRBJ2-3	TRBV6-1	NA
CSASSQTRQAYEQYF	TGCAGTGCTAGTTCACAAACTAGACAGGCCTACGAGCAGTACTTC	NA	TRBJ2-7	TRBV20-1	NA
CASREQGVAYEQYF	TGTGCCAGCAGGGAACAGGGGGTCGCCTACGAGCAGTACTTC	TRBD1	TRBJ2-7	TRBV2	NA
CASSVTSGGAGYTQYF	TGTGCCAGCAGCGTAACTAGCGGGGGGGCCGGATATACGCAGTATTTT	TRBD2	TRBJ2-3	TRBV7-2	NA
CASSRRAVGETQYF	TGCGCCAGCAGCCGGAGGGCCGTAGGTGAGACCCAGTACTTC	NA	TRBJ2-5	TRBV4-1	NA
CASTRAAEAFF	TGTGCCAGCACGAGGGCCGCTGAAGCTTTCTTT	NA	TRBJ1-1	TRBV5-6	NA
CASGLGTAYEQYF	TGCGCCAGCGGACTCGGGACAGCATACGAGCAGTACTTC	TRBD1	TRBJ2-7	TRBV5-1	few
CASSLTDYEQYF	TGCGCCAGCAGCTTGACAGACTACGAGCAGTACTTC	NA	TRBJ2-7	TRBV5-1	NA
CATREGARDTQYF	TGTGCCACCAGGGAGGGGGCGCGTGATACGCAGTATTTT	NA	TRBJ2-3	TRBV15	NA
CASGPQGFVTEQYF	TGTGCTAGTGGTCCACAGGGATTTGTCACCGAGCAGTACTTC	NA	TRBJ2-7	TRBV12-5	NA
CASSLSAEYGYTF	TGTGCCAGCAGTTTATCCGCGGAATATGGCTACACCTTC	NA	TRBJ1-2	TRBV27	NA